The clone carrying this T cell receptor (beta chain) has more than one count but fewer than ten. This sample is drawn from a study of T cells in Graves' hyperthyroidism and ophthalmopathy. At the level of the study: Peripheral blood collection took place at initial diagnosis, before any treatment.

Fresh peripheral blood, more than 9 ml, yielded the PBMCs. RNA transcripts were the template for amplifying TCR beta CDR3 regions. First-round RT-PCR of the TCR CDR3 relied on the HTBI primer set. TCRdb independently ran MiXCR on the multiplex PCR reads; one entry per CDR3 protein. The repertoire holds 300,000 to 450,000 distinct CDR3 sequences, with roughly 13% as singletons. Sequenced material: blood. The receptor's source is a man aged 30 to 45 with Graves' hyperthyroidism that later progressed to Graves' ophthalmopathy.

CDR3 bases: TGTGCCAGCAGCTTTGGGCCTGGGGCGGGGGGGCTCGAGCAGTACTTC. Amino acid sequence: CASSFGPGAGGLEQYF. The V call is TRBV7-2, the J call TRBJ2-7, with TRBD2 identical over 9 bases. CDR1 is SGHTA and CDR2 is FQGNSA in the germline V gene. There are 16 residues in the CDR3. J was trimmed by 6 bases and V by 3 bases; bases with no gene match: 12.